This T cell receptor (beta chain) comes out of a study of blood T cell repertoires in COVID-19. About the research overall: Material from acute and convalescent COVID-19 was sourced from the United States, Italy and Spain. PBMCs, B-cell-depleted T cells, or T cells provided the cDNA or gDNA that made up the material.

Sequencing was performed with immunoSEQ multiplex PCR; in TCRdb, only in-frame clones are kept and a portion is missing. The table has around 71,000 clones, roughly 80% seen once. The CDR3 has 17 residues. Between the trimmed V and J ends, which lost 3 bases and 1 base, there was a span of 16 bases. Looked up from germline, CDR1 is DFQATT and CDR2 is SNEGSKA (reference sequence). The TCR was taken from a man aged 70-80 years with acute or convalescent COVID-19. The V gene is TRBV20-1, the J gene TRBJ2-6; D is unresolved. Sequencing was carried out using peripheral blood. CDR3 nucleotide sequence: TGCAGTGCTAGTGACACCACCCGAGCTTCTGGGGCCAACGTCCTGACTTTC. It yields the protein CSASDTTRASGANVLTF.